This paragraph reports one TCR beta chain. Methods used by the authors: Nucleated cell counts were estimated from reference gene primer amplification. This table comes from immunoSEQ multiplex PCR, and its TCRdb copy is limited to in-frame clones, with some not included. D and trimming come from the DNA, and the V and J calls and clone size come from that table. The sample lists roughly 260,000 clones, about 91% occurring once. The data were taken from a study of blood T cell repertoires in COVID-19. Study details: Sites in the United States, Italy and Spain provided acute and convalescent COVID-19 samples. T cells, B-cell-depleted T cells, or PBMCs provided the cDNA or gDNA that served as material.

Trimming pared 10 bases from V and 3 bases from J, leaving 16 bases between. The CDR3 runs 13 residues. The germline gives CDR1 MDHEN, CDR2 SYDVKM. Followed longitudinally, the Seattle patients had been enrolled during active infection. The chain has TRBV28 and TRBJ2-7, with D possibly being TRBD2 (5 bases). The clonotype originates from a person aged 18 to 35 with COVID-19, enrolled during active disease. Sequenced sample: peripheral blood. The CDR3 bases are TGTGCCACCCGCCCCACTAGTTACTACGAGCAGTACTTC. Amino acid sequence: CATRPTSYYEQYF.